This TCR beta chain came from a study of blood T cell repertoires in COVID-19. On the study more broadly: Specimens from acute and convalescent COVID-19 originated in the United States, Italy and Spain.

V dropped 9 bases and J dropped 7 bases, with 10 bases sitting between them. The CDR3 is 10 amino acids. The table came from immunoSEQ multiplex PCR; TCRdb's copy has only in-frame clones and leaves some out. The sample records about 250,000 clones, just under 85% being singletons. This clonotype was obtained from an elderly man with acute or convalescent COVID-19. V usage is TRBV23-1 and J usage is TRBJ2-7, with D unresolved. TRBV23-1 is flagged as an ORF with uncertain function. The sequenced material came from peripheral blood. The CDR3 spells CASNPQEQYF. The CDR3 nucleotides read TGCGCCAGTAATCCACAGGAGCAGTACTTC.